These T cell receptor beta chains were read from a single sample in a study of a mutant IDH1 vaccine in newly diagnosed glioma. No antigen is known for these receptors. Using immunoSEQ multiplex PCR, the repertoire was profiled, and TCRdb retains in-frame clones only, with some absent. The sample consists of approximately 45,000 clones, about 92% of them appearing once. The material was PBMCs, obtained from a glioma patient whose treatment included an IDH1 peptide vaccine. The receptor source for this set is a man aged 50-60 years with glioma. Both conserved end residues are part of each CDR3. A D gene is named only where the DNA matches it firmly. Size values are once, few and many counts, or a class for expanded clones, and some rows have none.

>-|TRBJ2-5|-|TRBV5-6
TGTGCCAGCAGCTTGGCGGGATCCCAAGAGACCCAGTACTTC
CASSLAGSQETQYF
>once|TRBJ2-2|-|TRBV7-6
TGTGCCAGCAGCTTATTAGGCCTGAACACCGGGGAGCTGTTTTTT
CASSLLGLNTGELFF
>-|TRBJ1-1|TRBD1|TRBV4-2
TGTGCCAGCAGCCATACTGACAGGGGTGCTGAAGCTTTCTTT
CASSHTDRGAEAFF
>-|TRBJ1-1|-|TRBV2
TGTGCCAGCACTCTGAACACTGAAGCTTTCTTT
CASTLNTEAFF
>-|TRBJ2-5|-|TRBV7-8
TGTGCCAGCAGCTTGGCGGGCGGGGATGGGACCCAGTACTTC
CASSLAGGDGTQYF
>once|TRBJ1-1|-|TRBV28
TGTGCCAGCAGTTTAATTAGGCCAACCTCTGAAGCTTTCTTT
CASSLIRPTSEAFF
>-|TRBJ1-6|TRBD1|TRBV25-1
TGTGCCAGCAGTCTCGGGACAGGGGGAGGTAATTCACCCCTCCACTTT
CASSLGTGGGNSPLHF
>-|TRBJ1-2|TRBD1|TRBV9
TGTGCCAGCAGCGTAGGGCAGGGGGGGAATGGCTACACCTTC
CASSVGQGGNGYTF
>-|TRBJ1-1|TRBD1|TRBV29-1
TGCAGCGTGACCAGGACAGGGGGGAACACTGAAGCTTTCTTT
CSVTRTGGNTEAFF
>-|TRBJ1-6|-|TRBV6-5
TGTGCCAGCAGTTGGATACAGATTGGTTCACCCCTCCACTTT
CASSWIQIGSPLHF
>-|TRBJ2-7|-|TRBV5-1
TGCGCCAGCAGCTTGGTCAGGAGCTCCTACGAGCAGTACTTC
CASSLVRSSYEQYF
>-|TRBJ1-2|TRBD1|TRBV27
TGTGCCAGCAGTTTAACAGGGGGCCTAAACTATGGCTACACCTTC
CASSLTGGLNYGYTF
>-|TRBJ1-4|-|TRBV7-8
TGTGCCAGCAGCCCCCCGGGAGGTGGAAAACTGTTTTTT
CASSPPGGGKLFF
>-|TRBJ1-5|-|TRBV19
TGTGCCAGTAGGCTAGACAGACTGAGCAATCAGCCCCAGCATTTT
CASRLDRLSNQPQHF
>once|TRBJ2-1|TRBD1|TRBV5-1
TGCGCCAGCAGCAACGGACAGGGCACCTACAATGAGCAGTTCTTC
CASSNGQGTYNEQFF
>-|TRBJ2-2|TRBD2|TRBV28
TGTGCCAGCAGTCCCCAGGGACTAGTTAGTACCGGGGAGCTGTTTTTT
CASSPQGLVSTGELFF
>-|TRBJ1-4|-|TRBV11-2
TGTGCCAGCAGCTTATTGGGGGGGGAACCTAATGAAAAACTGTTTTTT
CASSLLGGEPNEKLFF
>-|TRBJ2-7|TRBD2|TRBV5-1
TGCGCCAGCAGCCGCACTAGCGGGGCCTACGAGCAGTACTTC
CASSRTSGAYEQYF
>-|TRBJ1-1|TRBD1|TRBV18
TGTGCCAGCTCACGGGACAACAGGGGCACTGAAGCTTTCTTT
CASSRDNRGTEAFF
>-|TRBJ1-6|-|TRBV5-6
TGTGCCAGCAGCTCCCCGACGGCTAACCCCCTCCACTTT
CASSSPTANPLHF
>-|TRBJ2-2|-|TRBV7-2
TGTGCCAGCAGCCCCCGACCAGGCACCGGGGAGCTGTTTTTT
CASSPRPGTGELFF
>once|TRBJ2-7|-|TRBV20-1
TGCAGTGCTACATACTACGAGCAGTACTTC
CSATYYEQYF
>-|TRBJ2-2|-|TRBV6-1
TGTGCCAGCAGAGGTACCCGGAACACCGGGGAGCTGTTTTTT
CASRGTRNTGELFF
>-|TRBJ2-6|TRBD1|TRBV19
TGTGCCAGTAGTCCGGGACAGGGGAGGGCCAACGTCCTGACTTTC
CASSPGQGRANVLTF
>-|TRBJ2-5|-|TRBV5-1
TGCGCCAGCAGCTTGGTCGGAACAATAAAAGAGACCCAGTACTTC
CASSLVGTIKETQYF
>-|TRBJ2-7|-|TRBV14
TGTGCCAGCAGCCAAGATATGGGACACTCGGAGCAGTACTTC
CASSQDMGHSEQYF
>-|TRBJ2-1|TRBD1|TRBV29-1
TGCAGCGTTGGGACAGGGGGCTACAATGAGCAGTTCTTC
CSVGTGGYNEQFF
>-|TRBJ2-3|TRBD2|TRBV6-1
TGTGCCAGCAGTTCCCTAGCGGGAGGGCAGGATACGCAGTATTTT
CASSSLAGGQDTQYF
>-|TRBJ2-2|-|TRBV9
TGTGCCAGCAGCGCCACGGGAGACACCGGGGAGCTGTTTTTT
CASSATGDTGELFF
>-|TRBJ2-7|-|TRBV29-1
TGCAGCGTTGTGTATGGTGACGCCTCTCCCTACGAGCAGTACTTC
CSVVYGDASPYEQYF
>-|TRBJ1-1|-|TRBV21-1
TGTGCCAGCAGCAAATGGGTGAACACTGAAGCTTTCTTT
CASSKWVNTEAFF
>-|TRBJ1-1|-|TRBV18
TGTGCCAGCTCCGACGGGAAGAACACTGAAGCTTTCTTT
CASSDGKNTEAFF
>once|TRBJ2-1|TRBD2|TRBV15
TGTGCCACCAGCAGAGATCTCAGCGGGGGGGCCAATGAGCAGTTCTTC
CATSRDLSGGANEQFF